The next 30 T cell receptor beta chains were all read from a single sample in a study of shared clonotypes between healthy human individuals (dated by TCRdb to 2020 to 2021). CD8 naive samples were CD45RO-negative cells positively selected for CCR7, giving a CD45RA+CCR7+ population that excluded TemRA cells. Library preparation was by the immunoSEQ multiplex PCR assay. TCRdb took over this immuneACCESS table, retaining in-frame rearrangements with V and J assigned. Such tables are incomplete; in checked studies, under half of the missing clones stem from an unresolved V gene, and the remainder is unexplained. For this sample the table gives around 1,900,000 clones, of which 93% were detected only once. The leading ten clones occupy around 1.7% of the sample. The sample was naive CD8+ T cells from PBMCs. The meaning of the sample's cell subset or site label: CD45RA+CCR7+. These receptors originate from a man aged 18 to 30 in good health. Some clones in this sample may be carry-over from other donors' samples.

The rearrangement uses TRBV28 and TRBJ2-7; 7 bases are a match to TRBD1. CDR3 length equals 12 residues. Germline CDR1 and CDR2: MDHEN and SYDVKM. The V and J ends lost 3 bases and 12 bases, in that order; junction bases with no gene match: 8. CDR3 region: CASSFQGESLYF. The CDR3 DNA reads TGTGCCAGCAGTTTTCAGGGGGAGTCGCTGTACTTC.

This CDR3 reads CSVGGSGAQETQYF. CDR3 nucleotides: TGCAGCGTTGGGGGAAGCGGGGCCCAAGAGACCCAGTACTTC. The V call is TRBV29-1, the J call TRBJ2-5; TRBD2 matches 7 bases. Germline V gene data show CDR1 as SQVTM and CDR2 as ANQGSEA. The ends lost 4 bases at V and 1 base at J; junction bases unmatched: 6. CDR3 size: 14 residues.

This clone has a handful of counts. At one of its ends the junction is not consistent with the germline gene, which may arise from a read error. The chain combines TRBV6-5 with TRBJ2-7; 8 nucleotides align to TRBD1. There are 11 residues in the CDR3. Germline CDR1 MNHEY, CDR2 SVGAGI. CDR3: CASSSGQEPYF. In DNA, the CDR3 is TGTGCCAGCAGTTCGGGACAGGAGCCGTACTTC.

The chain couples TRBV13 to TRBJ2-2; a possible D gene is TRBD1 (6 bases). Germline V lookup: CDR1 PRHDT, CDR2 FYEKMQ (reference sequence). V was clipped by 3 bases and J by 0 bases, with 14 bases between them. This CDR3 is built from 17 residues. The CDR3: CASSFSTGLANTGELFF. The CDR3 DNA reads TGTGCCAGCAGCTTTTCCACAGGGTTAGCGAACACCGGGGAGCTGTTTTTT.

This chain links TRBV13 with TRBJ1-2; D is possibly TRBD1 (5 bases). V gave up 5 bases and J gave up 5 bases, with 18 bases separating them. Germline CDR1 is PRHDT and CDR2 is FYEKMQ (reference sequence). This CDR3 spans 15 amino acids. The CDR3 DNA is TGTGCCAGCAGCCCTAGGGACGGGCCGGGATATGGCTACACCTTC. It encodes CASSPRDGPGYGYTF.

The rearrangement joins TRBV4-3 to TRBJ2-2, with D unclear. The CDR3 spans 17 residues. CDR1 and CDR2 (germline): LGHNA, YSLEER. V lost 2 bases to trimming and J lost 0 bases, with 13 bases between them. The CDR3 DNA reads as TGCGCCAGCAGCCAAACAGCGTTACACTCGAACACCGGGGAGCTGTTTTTT. It is translated as CASSQTALHSNTGELFF.

The chain combines TRBV6-5 with TRBJ2-7, with D tentatively TRBD1 (6 bases). Trimming took off 2 bases at V and 1 base at J, with 9 bases between the two ends. The CDR3 has 14 amino acids. Germline V lookup: CDR1 MNHEY, CDR2 SVGAGI. In nucleotides, the CDR3 is TGTGCCAGCAGTTACAAGGACAGTTCCTACGAGCAGTACTTC. Encoded protein: CASSYKDSSYEQYF.

This sequence joins TRBV15 and TRBJ2-7; TRBD2 matches at 15 bases. The junction had 6 bases not matched to a gene; V was cut back by 5 bases and J by 4 bases. Germline V lookup: CDR1 LNHNV, CDR2 YYDKDF (reference sequence). The CDR3 covers 16 residues. The CDR3 protein is CATSGGLAGGPYEQYF. The CDR3 nucleotides read TGTGCCACCAGCGGAGGACTAGCGGGAGGGCCGTACGAGCAGTACTTC. Full variable domain (rest looked up from reference TRBV15 and TRBJ2-7): DAMVIQNPRYQVTQFGKPVTLSCSQTLNHNVMYWYQQKSSQAPKLLFHYYDKDFNNEADTPDNFQSRRPNTSFCFLDIRSPGLGDTAMYLCATSGGLAGGPYEQYFGPGTRLTVT.

The chain combines TRBV13 with TRBJ2-2, with 9 bases that match TRBD2. In germline, CDR1 is PRHDT, CDR2 FYEKMQ (reference sequence). The CDR3 consists of 13 residues. CDR3 in amino acids: CAVPSGTSGELFF. The CDR3 region has the DNA TGTGCAGTTCCTAGCGGGACCTCCGGGGAGCTGTTTTTT.

Comment on this clone: Different DNA sequences within this sample yield the same CDR3. The chain has TRBV6-1 and TRBJ2-7, with D maybe TRBD2 (6 bases). The CDR3 loop spans 13 amino acids. V shed 1 base and J shed 4 bases, with 8 bases lying between them. CDR1 and CDR2 from the germline V gene are MNHNS and SASEGT. CDR3 sequence (DNA): TGTGCCAGCAGTGAAGGGAGGGCTTACGAGCAGTACTTC. It encodes CASSEGRAYEQYF.

The chain links TRBV4-2 to TRBJ1-1; D remains ambiguous. The germline V gene encodes CDR1 LGHNA and CDR2 YNFKEQ. V lost 5 bases and J 2 bases, leaving 9 bases between the germline ends. The CDR3 is made up of 13 amino acids. This chain's CDR3 is CASSATENTEAFF. CDR3 nucleotides: TGTGCCAGCAGCGCCACAGAAAACACTGAAGCTTTCTTT.

The V call is TRBV11-2, the J call TRBJ2-3; TRBD1 or TRBD2 may be the D gene (6 bases each). Germline V gives CDR1 SGHAT, CDR2 FQNNGV. The CDR3 length is 15 residues. V shed 1 base and J shed 5 bases, with 13 bases lying between them. The CDR3 spells CASSLVRGPLDTQYF. The CDR3 coding sequence is TGTGCCAGCAGCTTAGTCCGGGGGCCCTTAGATACGCAGTATTTT.

The J gene is TRBJ2-7, the V gene TRBV27, with a possible D match to TRBD2 (6 bases). The V end was cut by 7 bases, the J end by 1 base, with 23 bases between. CDR1 is MNHEY and CDR2 is SMNVEV in the germline V gene (reference sequence). The CDR3 extends over 17 amino acids. CDR3 DNA: TGTGCCAGCAAGTCCCCAACGGCACCACGGGGGTCCTACGAGCAGTACTTC. Amino acids: CASKSPTAPRGSYEQYF.

V gene TRBV4-1 combines with J gene TRBJ2-2; 9 nucleotides line up with TRBD1. V shed 1 base, J shed 4 bases, and the junction held 10 bases outside the gene matches. Germline V lookup: CDR1 MGHRA, CDR2 YSYEKL. The CDR3 spans 18 residues. CDR3 nucleotide sequence: TGCGCCAGCAGCCAAGTAATTTCTGGGACAGGGCTCACCGGGGAGCTGTTTTTT. It yields the protein CASSQVISGTGLTGELFF.

V and J are TRBV15 and TRBJ2-6, with 7 nucleotides matching TRBD1. CDR3 length: 14 amino acids. With V trimmed by 8 bases and J by 1 base, 2 bases remained unmatched. In germline, CDR1 is LNHNV, CDR2 YYDKDF (reference sequence). The CDR3 loop reads CATETGSGANVLTF. DNA of the CDR3: TGTGCCACCGAGACAGGGTCTGGGGCCAACGTCCTGACTTTC.

The J gene is TRBJ2-2, the V gene TRBV4-1; D gene uncertain. The CDR3 is 14 amino acids. Germline CDR1 is MGHRA and CDR2 is YSYEKL. Between the trimmed V and J ends, which lost 2 bases and 5 bases, there was a span of 9 bases. The DNA of the CDR3 is TGCGCCAGCAGCCAAATAGGACGAACCGGGGAGCTGTTTTTT. It yields the protein CASSQIGRTGELFF.

V is TRBV7-9 and J is TRBJ2-1; D remains unclear. CDR1 is SEHNR and CDR2 is FQNEAQ in the germline V gene (reference sequence). CDR3 length: 11 amino acids. The germline V and J ends were trimmed by 4 bases and 14 bases, with 12 bases remaining between them. This chain's CDR3 is CASSSPRGEFF. CDR3 nucleotide sequence: TGTGCCAGCAGCTCCCCCCGTGGCGAGTTCTTC.

The sample holds one count of this clone. The J gene is TRBJ2-7, the V gene TRBV5-4; 9 bases are shared with TRBD1. The V gene end was trimmed by 5 bases and the J gene end by 2 bases; junction bases not matched to a gene: 5. The germline V gene encodes CDR1 SGHNT and CDR2 YYREEE (reference sequence). The CDR3 runs to 14 residues. The CDR3 here is CASRTGTGPYEQYF. The CDR3 DNA sequence: TGTGCCAGCAGGACCGGGACAGGGCCCTACGAGCAGTACTTC. Full variable domain (missing parts from reference TRBV5-4 and TRBJ2-7): ETGVTQSPTHLIKTRGQQVTLRCSSQSGHNTVSWYQQALGQGPQFIFQYYREEENGRGNFPPRFSGLQFPNYSSELNVNALELDDSALYLCASRTGTGPYEQYFGPGTRLTVT.

This rearrangement joins TRBV9 to TRBJ2-7, with TRBD2 identical over 13 bases. Unmatched junction bases numbered 9, after V lost 4 bases and J lost 5 bases. Germline V CDR1 and CDR2: SGDLS, YYNGEE. The CDR3 has 16 amino acids. The CDR3 sequence is CASSPTGLAGAHEQYF. The CDR3 region has the DNA TGTGCCAGCAGCCCCACTGGACTAGCGGGAGCCCACGAGCAGTACTTC.

The chain links TRBV28 to TRBJ2-7, with a possible D match to TRBD2 (6 bases). This CDR3 comprises 16 residues. Trimming left V 7 bases short and J 0 bases short, with 19 bases between. The germline gives CDR1 MDHEN, CDR2 SYDVKM. Here the CDR3 reads CASIGALAEYSYEQYF. The DNA of the CDR3 is TGTGCCAGCATAGGGGCTTTAGCGGAGTACTCCTACGAGCAGTACTTC.

V gene TRBV28 combines with J gene TRBJ1-4, with D possibly matching TRBD1 (6 bases). Trimming shortened V by 6 bases and J by 3 bases, and 23 bases separated the two germline ends. Germline CDR1 MDHEN, CDR2 SYDVKM. This CDR3 has 18 residues. Written as DNA, the CDR3 is TGTGCCAGCAGCGAGAAGACAGGATTTTTGAGCCCTAATGAAAAACTGTTTTTT. It yields the protein CASSEKTGFLSPNEKLFF.

This rearrangement joins TRBV11-1 to TRBJ2-7, with 7 nucleotides matching TRBD1. Germline CDR1 and CDR2: SGHAT and FQDESV (reference sequence). CDR3 size: 13 residues. The junction had 2 bases not matched to a gene; V was cut back by 5 bases and J by 1 base. The CDR3 DNA sequence: TGTGCCAGCAGCCCGGGACAGTCCTACGAGCAGTACTTC. This sequence encodes CASSPGQSYEQYF.

V and J are TRBV28 and TRBJ2-5; 10 nucleotides line up with TRBD2. V shed 6 bases, J shed 1 base, and the junction held 5 bases outside the gene matches. The CDR3 is 15 amino acids. Germline V gene sequence: CDR1 MDHEN, CDR2 SYDVKM. As DNA, the CDR3 is TGTGCCAGCAGAGAAGGACTAGCGGTCCAAGAGACCCAGTACTTC. This gives the protein CASREGLAVQETQYF.

Turning to this clone: This specimen includes other DNA sequences encoding the same CDR3. The rearrangement uses TRBV28 and TRBJ2-3; D may be TRBD2 (5 bases). Trimming left V 2 bases short and J 2 bases short, with 11 bases between. The CDR3 covers 15 residues. Germline-derived CDR1 and CDR2 are MDHEN and SYDVKM. The CDR3 DNA is TGTGCCAGCAGTTTAGTTGCGGGTCTCACAGATACGCAGTATTTT. Protein sequence: CASSLVAGLTDTQYF. The variable domain in full, with the rest retrieved from reference TRBV28 and TRBJ2-3, is DVKVTQSSRYLVKRTGEKVFLECVQDMDHENMFWYRQDPGLGLRLIYFSYDVKMKEKGDIPEGYSVSREKKERFSLILESASTNQTSMYLCASSLVAGLTDTQYFGPGTRLTVL.

This clone was found a few times. The same CDR3 arises from other DNA sequences in this sample as well. The chain joins TRBV9 to TRBJ2-1; TRBD1 aligns across 7 bases. Losses at the gene ends were 0 bases for V and 4 bases for J; bases not matched to a gene: 1. This CDR3 is 14 amino acids long. CDR1 SGDLS and CDR2 YYNGEE come from the germline V gene. The CDR3 region has the DNA TGTGCCAGCAGCGTAGGGGACAGATACAATGAGCAGTTCTTC. Its protein is CASSVGDRYNEQFF.

V is TRBV7-9 and J is TRBJ2-3, with D perhaps TRBD1 (6 bases). This CDR3 is 15 amino acids long. The germline CDR1 and CDR2 sequences are SEHNR and FQNEAQ (reference sequence). V lost 6 bases to trimming and J lost 2 bases, with 15 bases between them. The CDR3 DNA reads as TGTGCCAGCAGGGATGGGACAAGGGACACAGATACGCAGTATTTT. This codes for CASRDGTRDTDTQYF.

In its sample, this clone was seen once. CDR3 DNA: TGTGCCAGCAGCTTAGGGTATAAATCCTACGAGCAGTACTTC. This encodes CASSLGYKSYEQYF. This chain joins TRBV7-2 and TRBJ2-7; D not resolved. CDR3 length: 14 residues. V was clipped by 1 base and J by 1 base, with 8 bases between them. Germline V gene data show CDR1 as SGHTA and CDR2 as FQGNSA.

J is TRBJ2-7 and V is TRBV30; 10 nucleotides agree with TRBD2. The germline V gene encodes CDR1 GTSNPN and CDR2 SVGIG (reference sequence). With 0 bases clipped from V and 3 bases from J, the junction kept 11 bases outside the gene matches. CDR3 size: 17 residues. The CDR3 nucleotides read TGTGCCTGGAGTGTACGTCCTAGCGGGAGAGCCGACTACGAGCAGTACTTC. Translation gives CAWSVRPSGRADYEQYF. Based on the CDR3 plus reference TRBV30 and TRBJ2-7, the full variable domain is SQTIHQWPATLVQPVGSPLSLECTVEGTSNPNLYWYRQAAGRGLQLLFYSVGIGQISSEVPQNLSASRPQDRQFILSSKKLLLSDSGFYLCAWSVRPSGRADYEQYFGPGTRLTVT.

This chain connects TRBV10-2 to TRBJ2-7; 10 bases agree with TRBD2. The V gene end was trimmed by 10 bases and the J gene end by 2 bases; junction bases not matched to a gene: 8. Germline CDR1 WSHSY, CDR2 SAAADI. The CDR3 length is 14 residues. The CDR3 reads CATWTSGGAYEQYF. DNA of the CDR3: TGCGCCACCTGGACTAGCGGCGGAGCCTACGAGCAGTACTTC.

The gene calls are TRBV9 and TRBJ2-1; 7 bases map to TRBD1. Per the germline V gene, CDR1 is SGDLS and CDR2 is YYNGEE. V lost 3 bases, J lost 8 bases, and 8 bases stayed unmatched. The CDR3 loop spans 14 amino acids. In DNA form, the CDR3 reads TGTGCCAGCAGCGCGAATGACAGGGCCGATGAGCAGTTCTTC. Translating it yields CASSANDRADEQFF.